This T cell receptor (beta chain) derives from a study of blood T cell repertoires in COVID-19. Study at large: Italy, Spain and the United States were the sources of the convalescent and acute COVID-19 samples. Sample material is recorded as cDNA or gDNA derived from T cells, B-cell-depleted T cells, or PBMCs.

This clone appeared once. The CDR3 runs 15 residues. Germline CDR1 SGHTA, CDR2 FQGNSA. V lost 5 bases and J lost 6; bases outside the gene matches: 6. Original processing notes: Quantification of nucleated cells was approximated via reference gene primer amplification. Produced via immunoSEQ multiplex PCR; TCRdb's table is partial and in-frame only. The DNA was the basis for D and trimming; V, J and clone size are from that table. The repertoire holds approximately 74,000 clones, with 86% as singletons. The rearrangement uses TRBV7-2 and TRBJ2-1, with 11 positions matching TRBD2. The origin of this receptor is a woman aged 60-75 years with acute or convalescent COVID-19. Sequenced: peripheral blood. The chain's CDR3 is CASSQLAGASNEQFF. CDR3 bases: TGTGCCAGCAGCCAACTAGCGGGGGCCTCCAATGAGCAGTTCTTC.